Reported below is one T cell receptor beta chain. The antigen is unknown. The sample comes from a study of cytomegalovirus exposure and HLA in healthy donors. This CDR3 spans 14 amino acids. Trimming shortened V by 1 base and J by 5 bases, and 8 bases separated the two germline ends. Germline V lookup: CDR1 SGHDN, CDR2 FVKESK. Findings and caveats of the study: Data from an earlier analysis indicated that most TCR beta V segments were productive either about 87% or about 30% of the time. A few of the chains that were CMV-associated were confirmed in vitro to be specific for CMV antigens. Judged likely to be a sequencing artifact was a cluster of highly shared sequence variants. An analysis was carried out at a later point. It showed that HLA-associated TCR beta chains were more clonally expanded than equally common non-associated chains.

The PCR ran on 60 Vbeta and 13 Jbeta primers. The repertoire was sequenced with immunoSEQ multiplex PCR; TCRdb's copy has only in-frame clones and lacks some. The profile shows 99,000 or so clones, 60% to 85% of them singletons. The sequence was collected from a man aged 55-75 years in good health and CMV-seropositive. Sequenced sample: PBMCs. This chain links TRBV14 with TRBJ2-2, with D perhaps matching TRBD1 (5 bases). DNA of the CDR3: TGTGCCAGCAGCCAAGTGAGACAGACCGGGGAGCTGTTTTTT. This translates into CASSQVRQTGELFF.